Presented here are 16 T cell receptor beta chains from one specimen sequenced in a study of blood T cell repertoires in COVID-19. Using immunoSEQ multiplex PCR, the repertoire was profiled, and TCRdb retains in-frame clones only, with some absent. The profile shows about 83,000 clones, around 80% of them singletons. The sequenced sample was peripheral blood. The receptors stem from a woman at least 80 years old with acute or convalescent COVID-19.

This chain links TRBV6-6 with TRBJ2-2; D may be TRBD1 (5 bases). In germline, CDR1 is MNHNY, CDR2 SVGAGI (reference sequence). V was clipped by 0 bases and J by 2 bases, with 10 bases between them. The CDR3 is 16 residues long. The CDR3 is CASSYSTRVNTGELFF. The CDR3 nucleotides read TGTGCCAGCAGTTACTCGACCAGGGTTAACACCGGGGAGCTGTTTTTT.

This chain connects TRBV7-8 to TRBJ2-7, with D tentatively TRBD1 (5 bases). Trimming left V 5 bases short and J 2 bases short, with 10 bases between. From germline, CDR1 is SGHVS and CDR2 FQNEAQ. The CDR3 loop spans 13 amino acids. The CDR3 loop is CASSVQETYEQYF. CDR3 DNA: TGTGCCAGCAGCGTACAGGAGACCTACGAGCAGTACTTC.

This clone appeared a few times. The chain combines TRBV6-5 with TRBJ2-7; possible D gene TRBD1, 7 bases. V lost 4 bases to trimming and J lost 1 base, with 14 bases between them. CDR1 and CDR2 (germline): MNHEY, SVGAGI. The CDR3 runs 15 residues. The CDR3 DNA sequence: TGTGCCAGCAGTTCCGGGGGACAGTTATCCTACGAGCAGTACTTC. Translating gives CASSSGGQLSYEQYF.

The gene calls are TRBV7-2 and TRBJ2-1, with 8 bases fitting TRBD2. CDR1 is SGHTA and CDR2 is FQGNSA in the germline V gene. The CDR3 length is 15 residues. The junction had 9 bases not matched to a gene; V was cut back by 4 bases and J by 7 bases. The CDR3: CASSWLAGGNNEQFF. The CDR3 DNA sequence: TGTGCCAGCAGCTGGCTTGCGGGGGGCAATAATGAGCAGTTCTTC.

Only one count was recorded for this clone. The rearrangement links TRBV18 to TRBJ2-5; the match to TRBD1 covers 9 bases. Germline values: CDR1 KGHSH, CDR2 LQKENI. CDR3 length equals 15 residues. V was pared by 3 bases and J by 7 bases, with 9 bases of the junction left unmatched. In DNA form, the CDR3 reads TGTGCCAGCTCACCTGAACAGGGGGCTAAGGGGACCCAGTACTTC. It specifies CASSPEQGAKGTQYF.

This clone has only one observation. The CDR3: CASSDLTLYNEQFF. CDR3 nucleotides: TGTGCCAGCAGTGACCTGACACTCTACAATGAGCAGTTCTTC. The chain links TRBV6-1 to TRBJ2-1; D not resolved. Trimming left V 3 bases short and J 3 bases short, with 9 bases between. The CDR3 is 14 residues long. CDR1 is MNHNS, CDR2 SASEGT, per germline.

The rearrangement uses TRBV5-6 and TRBJ1-5; the D gene is possibly TRBD1 (6 bases). Trimming cost V 7 bases and J 3 bases, with 20 bases left between them. Germline V gene lookup returns CDR1 SGHDT and CDR2 YYEEEE. The CDR3 has 16 residues. The CDR3 nucleotides are TGTGCCAGCCTTAAAGGGGGAAACTCTTACAATCAGCCCCAGCATTTT. Translation: CASLKGGNSYNQPQHF.

The chain links TRBV2 to TRBJ1-1; D ambiguous. This CDR3 contains 13 residues. CDR1 and CDR2 (germline): SNHLY, FYNNEI. V was trimmed by 6 bases and J by 8 bases, leaving 16 bases between them. Here the CDR3 reads CASRITAGTEAFF. The CDR3 DNA follows: TGTGCCAGCAGGATAACAGCAGGAACCGAAGCTTTCTTT.

The gene calls are TRBV5-4 and TRBJ1-2, with a weak D call TRBD1 (5 bases). Trimming pared 4 bases from V and 8 bases from J, leaving 18 bases between. This CDR3 spans 14 amino acids. CDR1 is SGHNT, CDR2 YYREEE, per germline (reference sequence). The CDR3 loop reads CASSPGGTREGYTF. CDR3 coding DNA: TGTGCCAGCAGCCCTGGTGGGACCCGGGAGGGCTACACCTTC.

This clone occurred once. J is TRBJ2-5 and V is TRBV3-1 (or the pseudogene TRBV3-2); TRBD2 matches 11 bases. The V and J ends lost 4 bases and 3 bases, in that order; junction bases with no gene match: 4. The CDR3 contains 15 residues. CDR1 and CDR2 from the germline V gene are LGHDT and YNNKEL (reference sequence). CDR3 nucleotide sequence: TGTGCCAGCAGCCTACCGGGACTAGCGGAAGAGACCCAGTACTTC. Its protein product is CASSLPGLAEETQYF.

CDR3 nucleotide sequence: TGTGCTAGTGGTTTGTCAGGGACAACTCTGATCTATGGCTACACCTTC. Amino acids: CASGLSGTTLIYGYTF. The J gene is TRBJ1-2, the V gene TRBV12-5, with a tentative D call TRBD1 (6 bases). Deletions cut 2 bases from V and 4 bases from J, with 17 bases between. Looked up from germline, CDR1 is LGHNT and CDR2 is FRNRAP. The CDR3 runs 16 residues.

This chain joins TRBV30 and TRBJ1-1, with D unresolved. This CDR3 is 14 amino acids long. Germline assignment: CDR1 GTSNPN and CDR2 SVGIG (reference sequence). V was trimmed by 1 base and J by 4 bases, leaving 13 bases between them. CDR3 protein: CAWSAGWSATEAFF. CDR3 sequence (DNA): TGTGCCTGGAGTGCAGGTTGGTCCGCCACTGAAGCTTTCTTT.

V and J are TRBV18 and TRBJ1-1; no reliable D call. Per germline, CDR1 KGHSH and CDR2 LQKENI. The CDR3 loop spans 13 amino acids. With 3 bases removed from V and 4 bases from J, the gap between germline ends came to 9 bases. CDR3 in DNA: TGTGCCAGCTCACCTGGCAGTCTCACTGAAGCTTTCTTT. Encoded protein: CASSPGSLTEAFF.

The chain carries TRBV18 and TRBJ1-2, with a possible D match to TRBD1 (6 bases). CDR1 is KGHSH and CDR2 is LQKENI in the germline V gene. Trimming shortened V by 3 bases and J by 0 bases, and 14 bases separated the two germline ends. The CDR3 extends over 16 amino acids. The DNA of the CDR3 is TGTGCCAGCTCACCCCCGGGACACATTTCTAACTATGGCTACACCTTC. It is translated as CASSPPGHISNYGYTF.

This clone was seen a single time. This rearrangement joins TRBV11-3 to TRBJ1-6, with TRBD1 as a possible D gene (5 bases). The CDR3 covers 13 residues. In germline, CDR1 is SGHNT, CDR2 YENEEA. Deletions cut 5 bases from V and 10 bases from J, with 12 bases between. The CDR3 DNA follows: TGTGCCAGCAGCCATGACAGAGGATCACCCCTCCACTTT. This gives the protein CASSHDRGSPLHF.

Details on this clone: Within the sample, other DNA sequences also encode this same CDR3. CDR3 sequence: CASSQGFRTSNTGELFF. The CDR3 region has the DNA TGCGCCAGCAGCCAAGGTTTCCGAACTTCGAACACCGGGGAGCTGTTTTTT. The chain is built from TRBV4-3 and TRBJ2-2, with D uncertain. The CDR3 covers 17 residues. Trimming pared 1 base from V and 0 bases from J, leaving 12 bases between. Germline V gene data show CDR1 as LGHNA and CDR2 as YSLEER.